The source of this T cell receptor (beta chain) is a study of tumor-infiltrating lymphocytes in primary liver carcinoma. Findings and caveats of the study: Paired tumor-adjacent and tumor-blood samples overlapped less than tumor region pairs did. Tumors significantly exceeded blood in top-250-clone fraction (p = 0.039).

The authors took blood RNA from unsorted whole blood and also extracted germline DNA. With a constant-region primer, TCR beta cDNA was made from 450 to 650 ng of total RNA. Employing slightly modified ARM-PCR, three nested multiplex PCR rounds were run, and these gave rise to the TCR beta libraries. Primers for the first two PCR rounds were TRBV1-TRBV30 forward primers and a C-beta reverse primer (approximately 10 cycles per round). TCRdb reanalysed the multiplex PCR reads using MiXCR and keeps one entry per CDR3 protein. Among about 310,000 distinct CDR3 sequences, approximately 58% were seen once, and the ten largest hold approximately 17%. From germline, CDR1 is MGHRA and CDR2 YSYEKL. Trimming removed 1 base at V and 2 bases at J, with 22 bases between. The CDR3 length is 19 residues. This clonotype was picked up many times. Its antigen is undetermined.

The TCR comes from a woman younger than 45 with primary liver carcinoma and hepatitis B virus infection. Source material: peripheral blood. J is TRBJ2-3 and V is TRBV4-1, with D possibly TRBD2 on 6 matching bases. The CDR3 is CASSQVISLASDNTDTQYF. As DNA, the CDR3 is TGCGCCAGCAGCCAAGTTATAAGCTTGGCTAGCGACAACACAGATACGCAGTATTTT.